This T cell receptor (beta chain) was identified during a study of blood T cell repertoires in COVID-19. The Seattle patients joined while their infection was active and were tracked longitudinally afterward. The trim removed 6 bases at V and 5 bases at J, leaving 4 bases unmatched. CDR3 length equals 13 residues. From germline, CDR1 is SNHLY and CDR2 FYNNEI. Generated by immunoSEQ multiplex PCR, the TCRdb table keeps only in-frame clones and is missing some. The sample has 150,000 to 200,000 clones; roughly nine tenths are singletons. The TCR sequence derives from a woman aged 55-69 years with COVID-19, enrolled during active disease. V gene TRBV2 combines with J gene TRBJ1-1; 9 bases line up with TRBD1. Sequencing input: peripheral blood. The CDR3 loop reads CASSGQGRTEAFF. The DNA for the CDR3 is TGTGCCAGCAGCGGACAGGGGCGGACTGAAGCTTTCTTT.